Sequencing of this TCR beta chain was carried out in a study of cytotoxic CD8 clonotypes in ibrutinib-treated CLL. Assay used: immunoSEQ multiplex PCR; TCRdb lists only in-frame clones, some missing. The table shows 4,500 to 6,000 clones, with more than 60% occurring only once. This clone appeared a single time. Extraction of approximately 2 micrograms of genomic DNA from cryopreserved PBMCs supplied material for TCR beta libraries. The TCR sequence derives from a human donor with chronic lymphocytic leukemia. This sample comprised PBMCs, obtained before ibrutinib treatment.

Here the CDR3 DNA reads TGTGCCAGCAGCTTAGAGATCAGGGGGCAAAATAAGCTCCACTTT. As protein: CASSLEIRGQNKLHF. This sequence joins TRBV7-9 and TRBJ1-6; 8 bases match TRBD1. J lost 16 bases, V lost 1 base, and 12 bases had no gene match. Germline CDR1 SEHNR, CDR2 FQNEAQ (reference sequence). This CDR3 is 15 amino acids long.